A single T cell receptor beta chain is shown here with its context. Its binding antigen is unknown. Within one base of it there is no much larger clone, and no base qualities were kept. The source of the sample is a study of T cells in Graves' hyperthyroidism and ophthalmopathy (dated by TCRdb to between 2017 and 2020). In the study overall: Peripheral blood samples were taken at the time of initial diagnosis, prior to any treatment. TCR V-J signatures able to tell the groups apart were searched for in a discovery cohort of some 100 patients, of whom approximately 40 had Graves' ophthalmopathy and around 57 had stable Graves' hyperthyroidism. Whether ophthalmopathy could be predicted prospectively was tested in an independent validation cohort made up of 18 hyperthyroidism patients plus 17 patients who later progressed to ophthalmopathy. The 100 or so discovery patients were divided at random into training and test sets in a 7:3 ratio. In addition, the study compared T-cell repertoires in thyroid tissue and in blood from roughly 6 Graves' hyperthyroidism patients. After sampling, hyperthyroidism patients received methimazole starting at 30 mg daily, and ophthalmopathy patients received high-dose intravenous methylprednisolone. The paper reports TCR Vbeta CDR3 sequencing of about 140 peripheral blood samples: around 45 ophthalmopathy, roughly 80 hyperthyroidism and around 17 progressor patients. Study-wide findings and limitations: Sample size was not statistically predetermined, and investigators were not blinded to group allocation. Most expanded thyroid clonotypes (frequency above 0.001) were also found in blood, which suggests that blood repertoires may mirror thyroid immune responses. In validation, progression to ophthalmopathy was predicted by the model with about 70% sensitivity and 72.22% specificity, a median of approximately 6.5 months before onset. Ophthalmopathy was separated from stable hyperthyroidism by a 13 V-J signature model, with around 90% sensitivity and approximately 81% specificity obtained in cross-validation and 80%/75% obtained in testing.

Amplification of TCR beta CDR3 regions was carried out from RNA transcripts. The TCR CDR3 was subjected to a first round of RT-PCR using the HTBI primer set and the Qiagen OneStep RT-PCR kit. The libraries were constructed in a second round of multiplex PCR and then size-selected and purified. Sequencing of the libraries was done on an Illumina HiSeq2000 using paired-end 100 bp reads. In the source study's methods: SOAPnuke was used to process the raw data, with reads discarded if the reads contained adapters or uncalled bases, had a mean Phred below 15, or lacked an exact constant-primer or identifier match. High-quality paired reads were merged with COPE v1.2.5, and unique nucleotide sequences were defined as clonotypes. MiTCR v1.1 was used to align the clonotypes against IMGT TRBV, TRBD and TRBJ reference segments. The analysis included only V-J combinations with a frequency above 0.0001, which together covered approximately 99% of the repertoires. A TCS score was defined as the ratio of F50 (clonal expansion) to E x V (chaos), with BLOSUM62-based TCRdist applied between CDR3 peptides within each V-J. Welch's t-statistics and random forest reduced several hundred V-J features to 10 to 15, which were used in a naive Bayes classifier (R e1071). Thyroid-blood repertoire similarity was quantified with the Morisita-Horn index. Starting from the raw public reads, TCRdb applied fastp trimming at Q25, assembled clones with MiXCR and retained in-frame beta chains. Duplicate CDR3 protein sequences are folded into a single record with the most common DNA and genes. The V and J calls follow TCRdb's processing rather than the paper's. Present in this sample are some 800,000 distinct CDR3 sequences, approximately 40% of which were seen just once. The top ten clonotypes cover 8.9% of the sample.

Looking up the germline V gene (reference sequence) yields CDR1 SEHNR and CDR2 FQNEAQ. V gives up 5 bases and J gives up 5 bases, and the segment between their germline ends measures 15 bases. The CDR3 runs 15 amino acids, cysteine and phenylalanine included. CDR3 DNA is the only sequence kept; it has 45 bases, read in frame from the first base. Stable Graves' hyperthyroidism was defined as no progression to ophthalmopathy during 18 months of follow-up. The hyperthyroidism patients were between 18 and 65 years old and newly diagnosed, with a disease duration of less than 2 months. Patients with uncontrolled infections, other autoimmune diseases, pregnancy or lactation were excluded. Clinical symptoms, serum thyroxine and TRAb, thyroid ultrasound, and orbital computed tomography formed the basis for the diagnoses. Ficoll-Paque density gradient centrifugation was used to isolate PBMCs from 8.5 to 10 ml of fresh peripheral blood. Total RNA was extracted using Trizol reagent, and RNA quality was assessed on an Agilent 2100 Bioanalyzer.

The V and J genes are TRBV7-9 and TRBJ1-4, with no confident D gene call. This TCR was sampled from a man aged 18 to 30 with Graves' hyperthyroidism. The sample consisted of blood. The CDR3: CASSHHTDGNEKLFF. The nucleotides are TGTGCCAGCAGCCACCATACGGACGGGAATGAAAAACTGTTTTTT.